This TCR beta chain came from a study of blood T cell repertoires in COVID-19. Data came from immunoSEQ multiplex PCR; TCRdb stores just in-frame clones and leaves some out. The data contain around 300,000 clones, roughly 88% of them singletons. The CDR3 totals 13 residues. The V and J ends lost 4 bases and 3 bases respectively, with 11 bases between them. In germline, CDR1 is SGHRS, CDR2 YFSETQ. V gene TRBV5-1 combines with J gene TRBJ2-7, with D possibly being TRBD1 (5 bases). The sequenced sample was PBMCs or T cells enriched from blood (not recorded which). The sequence was collected from a man aged 25 to 40 who had recovered from COVID-19. As DNA, the CDR3 is TGCGCCAGCAGCATTGGGGCTAGCTACGAGCAGTACTTC. Translation: CASSIGASYEQYF. The full variable domain, with the rest looked up from reference TRBV5-1 and TRBJ2-7, is KAGVTQTPRYLIKTRGQQVTLSCSPISGHRSVSWYQQTPGQGLQFLFEYFSETQRNKGNFPGRFSGRQFSNSRSEMNVSTLELGDSALYLCASSIGASYEQYFGPGTRLTVT.